A selection of T cell receptor beta chains follows, all from one sample in a study of T-cell memory formation after mild COVID-19. MiXCR was run by TCRdb on the 5' RACE reads, yielding one entry per CDR3 protein. The sample gives 100,000 to 120,000 distinct CDR3 sequences, over 15% of which show up once; around 5.1% is in the top ten. Source material: PBMCs or a T cell subset sorted from them (not recorded which). These receptors were collected from a man aged 18 to 35 who had mild COVID-19 (a few samples of this study predate the infection). Cell type and time point are not known. Both conserved end residues are part of each CDR3. D genes are given only for firm matches. Rows may omit the clone size; those that give it use once, few, many or a size class.

abundance: NA; j_gene: TRBJ2-3; d_gene: TRBD2; v_gene: TRBV20-1; CDR3aa: CSARGSGTSGGGTDTQYF; CDR3nt: TGCAGTGCTAGAGGGTCCGGGACTAGCGGGGGGGGCACAGATACGCAGTATTTT
abundance: NA; j_gene: TRBJ2-3; d_gene: NA; v_gene: TRBV19; CDR3aa: CASSGRDKGRTDTQYF; CDR3nt: TGTGCCAGTAGTGGACGGGACAAGGGGAGGACAGATACGCAGTATTTT
abundance: few; j_gene: TRBJ2-3; d_gene: NA; v_gene: TRBV7-2; CDR3aa: CASGKRGVSDFTDTQYF; CDR3nt: TGTGCCAGCGGGAAGAGAGGTGTGTCGGATTTCACAGATACGCAGTATTTT
abundance: few; j_gene: TRBJ2-1; d_gene: NA; v_gene: TRBV7-3; CDR3aa: CASSLVGGASLNEQFF; CDR3nt: TGTGCCAGCAGCTTAGTAGGGGGGGCCTCTCTCAATGAGCAGTTCTTC
abundance: many; j_gene: TRBJ2-3; d_gene: NA; v_gene: TRBV6-1; CDR3aa: CASIRGRGEDTQYF; CDR3nt: TGTGCCAGCATCCGGGGGCGGGGCGAGGATACGCAGTATTTT
abundance: NA; j_gene: TRBJ2-5; d_gene: NA; v_gene: TRBV18; CDR3aa: CASSPPGDRDLIYF; CDR3nt: TGTGCCAGCTCACCACCGGGGGACCGGGACTTAATTTACTTC
abundance: NA; j_gene: TRBJ2-2; d_gene: TRBD2; v_gene: TRBV29-1; CDR3aa: CSSRLAGGTGELFF; CDR3nt: TGCAGCTCCAGACTAGCGGGGGGAACCGGGGAGCTGTTTTTT
abundance: NA; j_gene: TRBJ1-2; d_gene: NA; v_gene: TRBV30; CDR3aa: CAWSVSPSGGYTF; CDR3nt: TGTGCCTGGAGTGTATCGCCATCCGGCGGCTACACCTTC
abundance: NA; j_gene: TRBJ1-2; d_gene: NA; v_gene: TRBV4-2; CDR3aa: CASSQDRGGYTF; CDR3nt: TGTGCCAGCAGCCAAGACAGGGGAGGCTACACCTTC
abundance: few; j_gene: TRBJ2-2; d_gene: NA; v_gene: TRBV5-1; CDR3aa: CASSLGGSSGELFF; CDR3nt: TGCGCCAGCAGCTTGGGAGGCTCCTCCGGGGAGCTGTTTTTT
abundance: many; j_gene: TRBJ2-1; d_gene: TRBD2; v_gene: TRBV4-2; CDR3aa: CASSQDGVAGVSSYNEQFF; CDR3nt: TGTGCCAGCAGCCAAGATGGGGTAGCGGGGGTCAGCTCCTACAATGAGCAGTTCTTC
abundance: NA; j_gene: TRBJ2-2; d_gene: NA; v_gene: TRBV19; CDR3aa: CASHTGALNTGELFF; CDR3nt: TGTGCCAGCCATACGGGAGCTCTAAACACCGGGGAGCTGTTTTTT
abundance: many; j_gene: TRBJ1-3; d_gene: NA; v_gene: TRBV4-3; CDR3aa: CASSQDTRQLFGNTIYF; CDR3nt: TGCGCCAGCAGCCAAGACACCCGACAGTTATTTGGAAACACCATATATTTT
abundance: few; j_gene: TRBJ2-7; d_gene: NA; v_gene: TRBV12-3/TRBV12-4; CDR3aa: CASSSLWEQYF; CDR3nt: TGTGCCAGCAGTTCCCTCTGGGAGCAGTACTTC
abundance: NA; j_gene: TRBJ2-1; d_gene: NA; v_gene: TRBV6-5; CDR3aa: CASSYSKEDEQFF; CDR3nt: TGTGCCAGCAGTTACTCGAAAGAGGATGAGCAGTTCTTC
abundance: few; j_gene: TRBJ1-5; d_gene: NA; v_gene: TRBV20-1; CDR3aa: CSARSGNQPQHF; CDR3nt: TGCAGTGCTAGGAGCGGAAACCAGCCCCAGCATTTT
abundance: NA; j_gene: TRBJ1-1; d_gene: NA; v_gene: TRBV19; CDR3aa: CASSMDLGTEAFF; CDR3nt: TGTGCCAGTAGTATGGATTTGGGGACTGAAGCTTTCTTT
abundance: many; j_gene: TRBJ1-6; d_gene: NA; v_gene: TRBV27; CDR3aa: CASSLQYSVSALHF; CDR3nt: TGTGCCAGCAGCTTACAGTATTCGGTCAGCGCCCTCCACTTT
abundance: many; j_gene: TRBJ1-5; d_gene: NA; v_gene: TRBV7-2; CDR3aa: CASSLGPRPQHF; CDR3nt: TGTGCCAGCAGCTTAGGGCCCAGGCCACAGCATTTT
abundance: NA; j_gene: TRBJ2-6; d_gene: NA; v_gene: TRBV5-4; CDR3aa: CASSRVGANVLTF; CDR3nt: TGTGCCAGCAGCCGCGTAGGGGCCAACGTCCTGACTTTC
abundance: NA; j_gene: TRBJ1-1; d_gene: NA; v_gene: TRBV25-1; CDR3aa: CASTRMGMNTEAFF; CDR3nt: TGTGCCAGCACCCGAATGGGCATGAACACTGAAGCTTTCTTT
abundance: few; j_gene: TRBJ1-6; d_gene: TRBD1; v_gene: TRBV10-3; CDR3aa: CAIRTGNSPLHF; CDR3nt: TGTGCCATTCGGACAGGAAATTCACCCCTCCACTTT
abundance: few; j_gene: TRBJ2-3; d_gene: NA; v_gene: TRBV7-3; CDR3aa: CASSPLGAYTQYF; CDR3nt: TGTGCCAGCAGCCCTCTGGGGGCGTATACGCAGTATTTT
abundance: NA; j_gene: TRBJ1-2; d_gene: NA; v_gene: TRBV7-9; CDR3aa: CASSSDSLGYTF; CDR3nt: TGTGCCAGCAGCTCGGACTCGCTTGGCTACACCTTC
abundance: many; j_gene: TRBJ2-7; d_gene: NA; v_gene: TRBV7-9; CDR3aa: CASSSSPGHLSYEQYF; CDR3nt: TGTGCCAGCAGCTCTTCCCCGGGACACCTATCCTACGAGCAGTACTTC
abundance: NA; j_gene: TRBJ2-7; d_gene: NA; v_gene: TRBV18; CDR3aa: CASSPDGQSYEQYF; CDR3nt: TGTGCCAGCTCACCTGACGGACAGTCCTACGAGCAGTACTTC
abundance: many; j_gene: TRBJ2-5; d_gene: NA; v_gene: TRBV10-2; CDR3aa: CASSGRGGETQYF; CDR3nt: TGCGCCAGCAGTGGCCGCGGTGGCGAGACCCAGTACTTC